This TCR beta chain was observed in a study of blood T cell repertoires in COVID-19. This CDR3 has 13 amino acids. The ends lost 8 bases at V and 7 bases at J; junction bases unmatched: 11. Sequenced by immunoSEQ multiplex PCR; TCRdb stores in-frame clones only, minus some. Altogether 95,000 to 150,000 clones are present, more than 75% being singletons, with the ten largest covering 6.5% to 9%. The sample holds a few counts of this clone. Material for sequencing was peripheral blood. This chain joins TRBV12-3 or TRBV12-4 and TRBJ2-7, with 7 bases lining up with TRBD2. The sequence derives from a man aged 50 or older with acute or convalescent COVID-19. The CDR3 bases are TGTGCCAGCCTGGGACCCTCCGGGAGGGAGCAGTACTTC. Its translation is CASLGPSGREQYF.